This T cell receptor beta chain was retrieved from a study of regulatory T cells in long-lasting Graves disease. Points from the study as a whole: Since the sample size was small, accuracy may have been reduced.

Building of the TCR beta libraries involved iRepertoire HTBI primers and Arm-PCR of CDR3 regions. A single record per CDR3 protein comes from TCRdb applying MiXCR to the multiplex PCR reads. The data contain 700,000 or so distinct CDR3 sequences, 25% to 35% of them singletons. Noted time point: persistent/refractory GD, antithyroid drugs over 5 years with positive TRAb. PBMC RNA served as the TCR library source. This CDR3 comprises 15 residues. V shed 6 bases and J 4 bases; nucleotides not matched to a gene: 10. Note on this clonotype: Antigen specificity is unknown.

The sequencing here drew on peripheral blood mononuclear cells (PBMCs), taken when the disease was refractory, from a patient treated with antithyroid drugs. The rearrangement uses TRBV12-3 or TRBV12-4 and TRBJ2-7, with 9 bases that match TRBD2. The receptor was isolated from a female donor with Graves disease. The CDR3 protein is CASSPYSGRAYEQYF. CDR3 DNA: TGTGCCAGCAGCCCCTATAGCGGGAGAGCTTACGAGCAGTACTTC.